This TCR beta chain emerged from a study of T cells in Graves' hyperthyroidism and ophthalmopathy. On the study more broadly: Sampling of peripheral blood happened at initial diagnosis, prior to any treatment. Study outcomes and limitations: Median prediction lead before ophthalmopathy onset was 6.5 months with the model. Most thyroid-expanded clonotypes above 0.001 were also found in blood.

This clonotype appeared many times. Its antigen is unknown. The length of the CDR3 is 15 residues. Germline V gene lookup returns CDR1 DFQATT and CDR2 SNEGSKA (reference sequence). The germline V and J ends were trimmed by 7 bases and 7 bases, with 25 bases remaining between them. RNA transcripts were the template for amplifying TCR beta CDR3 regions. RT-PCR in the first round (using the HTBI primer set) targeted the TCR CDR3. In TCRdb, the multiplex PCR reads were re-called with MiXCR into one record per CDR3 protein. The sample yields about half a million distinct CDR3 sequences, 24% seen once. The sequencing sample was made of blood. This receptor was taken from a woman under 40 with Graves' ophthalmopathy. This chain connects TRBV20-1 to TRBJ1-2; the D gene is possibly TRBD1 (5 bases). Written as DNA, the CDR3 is TGCAGTGGTGAATATTCGCAGGGAGGAATGGGTGGCTACACCTTC. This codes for CSGEYSQGGMGGYTF.